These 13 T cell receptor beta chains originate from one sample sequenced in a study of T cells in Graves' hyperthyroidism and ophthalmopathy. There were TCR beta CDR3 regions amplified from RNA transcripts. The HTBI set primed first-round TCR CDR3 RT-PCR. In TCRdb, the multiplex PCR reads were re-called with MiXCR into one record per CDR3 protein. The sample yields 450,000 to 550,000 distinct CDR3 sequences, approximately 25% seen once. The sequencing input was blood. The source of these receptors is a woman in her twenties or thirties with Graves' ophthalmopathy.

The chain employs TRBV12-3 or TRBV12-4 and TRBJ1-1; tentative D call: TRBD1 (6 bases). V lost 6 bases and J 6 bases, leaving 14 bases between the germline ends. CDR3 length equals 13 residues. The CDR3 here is CASSPRGIPEAFF. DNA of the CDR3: TGTGCCAGCAGCCCAAGGGGGATCCCTGAAGCTTTCTTT.

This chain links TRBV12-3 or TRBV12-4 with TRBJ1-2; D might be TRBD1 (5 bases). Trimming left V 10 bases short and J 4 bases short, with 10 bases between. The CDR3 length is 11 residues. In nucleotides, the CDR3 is TGTGCCAACTGGGACGGCTATGGCTACACCTTC. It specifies CANWDGYGYTF.

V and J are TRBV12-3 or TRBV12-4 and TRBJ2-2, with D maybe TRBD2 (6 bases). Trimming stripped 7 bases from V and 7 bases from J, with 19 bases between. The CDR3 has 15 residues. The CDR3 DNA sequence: TGTGCCAGCAACTTACGGGGCGGGGTGGACGGGGAGCTGTTTTTT. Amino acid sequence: CASNLRGGVDGELFF.

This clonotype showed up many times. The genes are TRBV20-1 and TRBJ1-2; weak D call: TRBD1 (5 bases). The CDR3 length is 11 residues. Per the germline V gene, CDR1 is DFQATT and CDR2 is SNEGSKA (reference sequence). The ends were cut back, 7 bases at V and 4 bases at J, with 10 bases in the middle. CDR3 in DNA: TGCAGTGGAGCAGGGATCTATGGCTACACCTTC. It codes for CSGAGIYGYTF.

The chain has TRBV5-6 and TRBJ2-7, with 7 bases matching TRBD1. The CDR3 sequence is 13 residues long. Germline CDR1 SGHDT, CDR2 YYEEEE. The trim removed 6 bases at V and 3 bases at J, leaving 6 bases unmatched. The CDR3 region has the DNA TGTGCCAGCAAGCTGACAGGGAGCTACGAGCAGTACTTC. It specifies CASKLTGSYEQYF.

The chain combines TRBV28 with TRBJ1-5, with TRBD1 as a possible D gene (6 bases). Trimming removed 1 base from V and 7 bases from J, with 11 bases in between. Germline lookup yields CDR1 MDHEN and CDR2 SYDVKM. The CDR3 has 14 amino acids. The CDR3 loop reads CASSLLGAEQPQHF. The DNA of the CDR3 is TGTGCCAGCAGTTTATTGGGGGCTGAACAGCCCCAGCATTTT.

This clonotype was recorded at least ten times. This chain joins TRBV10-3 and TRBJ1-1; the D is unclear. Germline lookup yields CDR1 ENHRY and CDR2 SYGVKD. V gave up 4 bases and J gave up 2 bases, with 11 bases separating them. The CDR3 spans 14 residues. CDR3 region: CAISGSSKNTEAFF. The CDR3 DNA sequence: TGTGCCATCAGTGGATCCAGCAAAAACACTGAAGCTTTCTTT.

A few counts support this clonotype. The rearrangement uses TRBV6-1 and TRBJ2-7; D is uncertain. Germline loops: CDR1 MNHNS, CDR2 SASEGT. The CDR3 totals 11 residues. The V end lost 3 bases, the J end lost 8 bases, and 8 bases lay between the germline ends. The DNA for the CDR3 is TGTGCCAGCAGTGACCTCCCCAAGCAGTACTTC. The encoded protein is CASSDLPKQYF.

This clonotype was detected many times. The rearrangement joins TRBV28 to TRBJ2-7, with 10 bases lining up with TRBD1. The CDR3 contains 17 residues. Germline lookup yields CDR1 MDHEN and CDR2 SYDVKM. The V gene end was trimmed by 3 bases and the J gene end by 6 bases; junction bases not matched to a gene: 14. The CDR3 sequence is CASSFPFGDRGPREQYF. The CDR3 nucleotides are TGTGCCAGCAGTTTCCCCTTTGGGGACAGGGGCCCTCGCGAGCAGTACTTC.

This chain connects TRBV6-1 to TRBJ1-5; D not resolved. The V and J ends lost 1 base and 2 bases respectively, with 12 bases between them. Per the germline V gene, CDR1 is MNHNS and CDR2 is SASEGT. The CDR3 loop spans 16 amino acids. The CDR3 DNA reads TGTGCCAGCAGTGAAGTGAGGGCCGGGGGCAATCAGCCCCAGCATTTT. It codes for CASSEVRAGGNQPQHF.

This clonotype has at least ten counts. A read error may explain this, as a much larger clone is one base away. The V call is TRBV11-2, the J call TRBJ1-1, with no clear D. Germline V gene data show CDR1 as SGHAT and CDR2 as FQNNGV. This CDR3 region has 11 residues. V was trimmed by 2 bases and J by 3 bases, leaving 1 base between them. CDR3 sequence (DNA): TGTGCCAGCAGCTTACACACTGAAGCTTTCTTT. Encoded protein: CASSLHTEAFF.

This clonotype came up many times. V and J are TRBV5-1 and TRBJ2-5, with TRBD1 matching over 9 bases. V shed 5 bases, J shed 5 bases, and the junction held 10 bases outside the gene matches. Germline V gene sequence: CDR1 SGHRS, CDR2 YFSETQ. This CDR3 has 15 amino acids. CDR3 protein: CASRPADRGAETQYF. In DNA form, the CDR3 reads TGCGCCAGCAGGCCGGCGGACAGGGGAGCGGAGACCCAGTACTTC.

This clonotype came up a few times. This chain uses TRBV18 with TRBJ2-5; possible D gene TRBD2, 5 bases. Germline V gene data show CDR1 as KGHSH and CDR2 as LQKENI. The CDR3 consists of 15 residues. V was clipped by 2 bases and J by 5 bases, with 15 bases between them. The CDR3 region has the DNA TGTGCCAGCTCACCAGAAGCGGTCCATTGGGAGACCCAGTACTTC. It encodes CASSPEAVHWETQYF.